Below are 28 T cell receptor beta chains sequenced from a single sample in a study of blood T cells in healthy people across ages. A second PCR, run for roughly 7 to 11 cycles, used a sample-barcoded 5' primer plus a J-beta primer mix. TCRdb independently ran MiXCR on the 5' RACE reads; one entry per CDR3 protein. Among 1.5 million to 2 million distinct CDR3 sequences listed, just under 50% were seen once. Sequencing input: blood. The receptor set was obtained from a woman between 35 and 50 years old in good health.

J is TRBJ2-5 and V is TRBV7-2, with D possibly being TRBD1 or TRBD2 (5 bases each). CDR3 length: 13 residues. Germline CDR1 is SGHTA and CDR2 is FQGNSA. Trimming removed 5 bases at V and 9 bases at J, with 16 bases between. CDR3 in amino acids: CASSRDVFEAQYF. The CDR3 DNA follows: TGTGCCAGCAGCCGGGACGTCTTTGAGGCCCAGTACTTC.

The genes are TRBV7-8 and TRBJ2-5; D not certain. The CDR3 sequence is 14 residues long. With 1 base removed from V and 4 bases from J, the gap between germline ends came to 10 bases. The V gene's germline CDR1 is SGHVS and CDR2 FQNEAQ. The CDR3 coding sequence is TGTGCCAGCAGCTTAGAGGCAGACCGAGAGACCCAGTACTTC. This encodes CASSLEADRETQYF.

The chain recombines TRBV6-1 with TRBJ2-3; TRBD2 matches 9 bases. The CDR3 has 17 residues. The germline CDR1 and CDR2 sequences are MNHNS and SASEGT. V was clipped by 4 bases and J by 0 bases; unmatched bases: 8. Here the CDR3 DNA reads TGTGCCAGCAGTGCCTTAGATCTAGCGGGGAGCACAGATACGCAGTATTTT. Its protein is CASSALDLAGSTDTQYF.

This chain links TRBV28 with TRBJ2-1, with D possibly being TRBD2 (6 bases). V gave up 5 bases and J gave up 0 bases, with 14 bases separating them. The germline V gene encodes CDR1 MDHEN and CDR2 SYDVKM. The CDR3 spans 16 residues. Here the CDR3 reads CASSTLSGFSYNEQFF. The CDR3 DNA sequence: TGTGCCAGCAGTACCCTTAGCGGATTCTCCTACAATGAGCAGTTCTTC.

The chain joins TRBV28 to TRBJ2-5, with 13 bases matching TRBD2. The trim removed 10 bases at V and 2 bases at J, leaving 10 bases unmatched. This CDR3 is 16 amino acids long. Germline V gene data show CDR1 as MDHEN and CDR2 as SYDVKM. CDR3 DNA: TGTGCCACCCGAAGTTGGACTAGCGGGGGACAAGAGACCCAGTACTTC. Amino acids: CATRSWTSGGQETQYF. Filled out from reference TRBV28 and TRBJ2-5, the complete variable domain reads DVKVTQSSRYLVKRTGEKVFLECVQDMDHENMFWYRQDPGLGLRLIYFSYDVKMKEKGDIPEGYSVSREKKERFSLILESASTNQTSMYLCATRSWTSGGQETQYFGPGTRLLVL.

In this sample, this clonotype turned up many times. The CDR3 coding sequence is TGTGCCAGCAGTTTACCAGATACGCAGTATTTT. This encodes CASSLPDTQYF. The chain carries TRBV7-2 and TRBJ2-3; D is uncertain. V lost 6 bases and J 4 bases, leaving 5 bases between the germline ends. This CDR3 has 11 amino acids. Germline CDR1 SGHTA, CDR2 FQGNSA.

The chain recombines TRBV12-3 or TRBV12-4 with TRBJ1-6, with D tentatively TRBD1 (5 bases). With 5 bases removed from V and 7 bases from J, the gap between germline ends came to 15 bases. The CDR3 length is 15 residues. The CDR3 bases are TGTGCCAGCAGTCCCACGACAGCCCCAAATTCACCCCTCCACTTT. It codes for CASSPTTAPNSPLHF.

This clonotype was seen only a few times. V and J are TRBV5-5 and TRBJ2-7; tentative D call: TRBD2 (5 bases). Trimming took 2 bases from V and 3 from J, leaving 12 bases between them. This CDR3 is 14 amino acids long. Looked up from germline, CDR1 is SGHKS and CDR2 is YYEKEE (reference sequence). The CDR3 nucleotides read TGTGCCAGCAGCTTCGGGGATTCGCTCTACGAGCAGTACTTC. Amino acid sequence: CASSFGDSLYEQYF.

The table lists this clonotype with a few counts. The chain is built from TRBV6-2 or TRBV6-3 and TRBJ2-7; D is undetermined. Trimming removed 2 bases at V and 3 bases at J, with 11 bases between. The CDR3 length is 14 residues. From germline, CDR1 is MNHEY and CDR2 SVGEGT. CDR3: CASSYAWDVYEQYF. The CDR3 nucleotides are TGTGCCAGCAGTTACGCTTGGGATGTCTACGAGCAGTACTTC.

This sequence joins TRBV5-1 and TRBJ1-1, with D perhaps matching TRBD1 (6 bases). Per germline, CDR1 SGHRS and CDR2 YFSETQ. With 4 bases removed from V and 6 bases from J, the gap between germline ends came to 10 bases. The CDR3 covers 12 residues. The CDR3 protein is CASSVEGAEAFF. The CDR3 DNA sequence: TGCGCCAGCAGCGTGGAGGGGGCTGAAGCTTTCTTT.

The rearrangement uses TRBV28 and TRBJ1-6; D remains unclear. The CDR3 consists of 12 residues. Germline CDR1 reads MDHEN; CDR2 reads SYDVKM. Trimming removed 3 bases at V and 11 bases at J, with 8 bases between. Here the CDR3 DNA reads TGTGCCAGCAGTTTGACGATTCCACCCCTCCACTTT. It translates to CASSLTIPPLHF. Supplemented by reference TRBV28 and TRBJ1-6, the full variable domain reads DVKVTQSSRYLVKRTGEKVFLECVQDMDHENMFWYRQDPGLGLRLIYFSYDVKMKEKGDIPEGYSVSREKKERFSLILESASTNQTSMYLCASSLTIPPLHFGNGTRLTVT.

The table lists this clonotype with a few counts. V and J are TRBV4-2 and TRBJ1-4; tentative D call: TRBD1 (5 bases). CDR1 is LGHNA and CDR2 is YNFKEQ in the germline V gene. V was shortened by 4 bases and J by 6 bases, with 21 bases between the two germline ends. The CDR3 length is 17 residues. The CDR3 DNA reads as TGTGCCAGCAGCCTCGTCCCCCGGGACTCTATACATGAAAAACTGTTTTTT. Translating gives CASSLVPRDSIHEKLFF.

This clonotype was detected only a few times. The V gene is TRBV5-1, the J gene TRBJ2-5; D is possibly TRBD1 (6 bases). The CDR3 contains 14 residues. Trimming cost V 7 bases and J 5 bases, with 18 bases left between them. CDR1 and CDR2 (germline): SGHRS, YFSETQ. This CDR3 reads CASSVQGMRETQYF. CDR3 DNA sequence: TGCGCCAGCTCGGTCCAGGGGATGCGGGAGACCCAGTACTTC.

The rearrangement links TRBV28 to TRBJ2-2; no clear D. Germline lookup yields CDR1 MDHEN and CDR2 SYDVKM. The CDR3 loop spans 15 amino acids. V shed 8 bases and J shed 1 base, with 14 bases lying between them. CDR3 loop: CASRIRPGNTGELFF. The CDR3 nucleotides are TGTGCCAGCCGAATTAGGCCCGGGAACACCGGGGAGCTGTTTTTT.

The chain uses TRBV20-1 and TRBJ1-5; no definite D call. The CDR3 runs to 17 residues. Germline-derived CDR1 and CDR2 are DFQATT and SNEGSKA (reference sequence). V lost 3 bases, J lost 0 bases, and 18 bases lay in between. CDR3 loop: CSASGRKGGYSNQPQHF. The CDR3, as DNA: TGCAGTGCTAGTGGGAGGAAGGGCGGGTATAGCAATCAGCCCCAGCATTTT.

The chain links TRBV7-9 to TRBJ2-5, with D possibly TRBD2 on 5 matching bases. Trimming cost V 0 bases and J 9 bases, with 8 bases left between them. The germline V gene has CDR1 SEHNR and CDR2 FQNEAQ (reference sequence). The CDR3 runs 12 residues. CDR3: CASSLAAGAQYF. The CDR3 nucleotides are TGTGCCAGCAGCTTAGCCGCCGGGGCCCAGTACTTC.

There are a few counts of this clonotype. This chain links TRBV9 with TRBJ2-5; 14 bases map to TRBD2. There are 19 residues in the CDR3. CDR1 is SGDLS and CDR2 is YYNGEE in the germline V gene. Trimming removed 0 bases from V and 5 bases from J; junction bases left unmatched: 12. The CDR3 nucleotides are TGTGCCAGCAGCGTAGGGGGGTCGGGACTAGCGGGGGTTGGTGAGACCCAGTACTTC. Translating it yields CASSVGGSGLAGVGETQYF. Based on the CDR3 plus reference TRBV9 and TRBJ2-5, the full variable domain is DSGVTQTPKHLITATGQRVTLRCSPRSGDLSVYWYQQSLDQGLQFLIQYYNGEERAKGNILERFSAQQFPDLHSELNLSSLELGDSALYFCASSVGGSGLAGVGETQYFGPGTRLLVL.

Notes on this clonotype: Since a much larger clone is just one base distant, this may be a read error. This chain joins TRBV14 and TRBJ2-4; D is uncertain. The end of the DNA aligns better with TRBJ2-7, so the J call may be wrong. The CDR3 is 11 amino acids. Germline CDR1 is SGHDN and CDR2 is FVKESK. The CDR3 region has the DNA TGTGCCAGCAGCCAAGCGGTCGAGCAGTACTTC. This encodes CASSQAVEQYF.

J is TRBJ2-7 and V is TRBV21-1; the DNA was not used to check the table's D call, TRBD2. TRBV21-1 is an annotated pseudogene. The CDR3 runs to 19 residues. The CDR3 DNA is TGTGCCAGCAACAGAACGATAGAAGACATCCTCAGGCCCCTCTACGAGCAGTACTTC. It yields the protein CASNRTIEDILRPLYEQYF.

The table lists this clonotype with a few counts. The V and J genes are TRBV7-2 and TRBJ2-7; 10 bases are shared with TRBD2. This CDR3 contains 20 residues. With 4 bases clipped from V and 2 bases from J, the junction kept 20 bases outside the gene matches. CDR1 and CDR2 from the germline V gene are SGHTA and FQGNSA. This CDR3 reads CASSSYPLITSGEVPYEQYF. In DNA form, the CDR3 reads TGTGCCAGCAGCTCTTACCCACTAATTACTAGCGGGGAGGTTCCCTACGAGCAGTACTTC.

This clonotype appeared a few times. The gene calls are TRBV6-2 or TRBV6-3 and TRBJ2-4; TRBD1 is a possible D gene (5 bases). The J call could be wrong; TRBJ2-5 is a better fit for the DNA end. The CDR3 is made up of 13 amino acids. Germline V gene lookup returns CDR1 MNHEY and CDR2 SVGEGT. CDR3 coding DNA: TGTGCCAGCAGGCCGACAGCCAGGGAGACCCAGTACTTC. Its protein is CASRPTARETQYF.

As to this clonotype: The junction departs from germline at one end; a sequencing error may be responsible. V usage is TRBV7-9 and J usage is TRBJ2-1, with D unresolved. The CDR3 is made up of 14 amino acids. Looked up from germline, CDR1 is SEHNR and CDR2 is FQNEAQ (reference sequence). CDR3: CASSLAGSYDEQFF. In DNA, the CDR3 is TGTGCCAGCAGCTTAGCGGGCTCCTACGATGAGCAGTTCTTC.

To note about this clonotype: At one boundary the junction diverges from the germline segment, which might be a read error. The V and J genes are TRBV7-7 and TRBJ2-3, with D unclear. This CDR3 has 14 amino acids. Germline CDR1 is SSHAT and CDR2 is FNYEAQ (reference sequence). CDR3 region: CASSLGPPMDTQYF. The CDR3 coding sequence is TGTGCTAGCAGCTTAGGGCCGCCCATGGATACGCAGTATTTT.

This rearrangement joins TRBV11-2 to TRBJ2-1; 14 bases map to TRBD2. Germline V gene lookup returns CDR1 SGHAT and CDR2 FQNNGV. This CDR3 is built from 16 residues. The V gene end was trimmed by 5 bases and the J gene end by 2 bases; junction bases not matched to a gene: 2. DNA for the CDR3: TGTGCCAGCAGCATGGGACTAGCGGGAGCCTACAATGAGCAGTTCTTC. Translating gives CASSMGLAGAYNEQFF. The full variable domain, rest sourced from reference TRBV11-2 and TRBJ2-1, is EAGVAQSPRYKIIEKRQSVAFWCNPISGHATLYWYQQILGQGPKLLIQFQNNGVVDDSQLPKDRFSAERLKGVDSTLKIQPAKLEDSAVYLCASSMGLAGAYNEQFFGPGTRLTVL.

The chain is built from TRBV29-1 and TRBJ2-1; 10 nucleotides line up with TRBD1. CDR3 length: 14 amino acids. CDR1 and CDR2 from the germline V gene are SQVTM and ANQGSEA. With 4 bases clipped from V and 4 bases from J, the junction kept 4 bases outside the gene matches. This CDR3 reads CSVGRTGGYNEQFF. The CDR3 nucleotides are TGCAGCGTTGGGCGGACAGGGGGTTACAATGAGCAGTTCTTC.

This clonotype occurred many times. This chain joins TRBV20-1 and TRBJ2-4, with D unclear. The V gene lost 3 bases and the J gene lost 2 bases, with 8 bases spanning the gap. The CDR3 consists of 13 residues. In germline, CDR1 is DFQATT, CDR2 SNEGSKA (reference sequence). The CDR3 protein is CSAREISKNIQYF. In DNA, the CDR3 is TGCAGTGCTAGGGAGATTTCCAAAAACATTCAGTACTTC.

This clonotype came up a few times. The rearrangement uses TRBV7-8 and TRBJ2-7, with a tentative D call TRBD1 (6 bases). The CDR3 totals 15 residues. The germline V gene has CDR1 SGHVS and CDR2 FQNEAQ. V dropped 4 bases and J dropped 1 base, with 14 bases sitting between them. The CDR3 DNA is TGTGCCAGCAGCTCCCCATCGGACAGATCCTACGAGCAGTACTTC. Protein product: CASSSPSDRSYEQYF.

The chain employs TRBV6-5 and TRBJ1-2; TRBD1 matches at 7 bases. The germline V gene encodes CDR1 MNHEY and CDR2 SVGAGI. V shed 3 bases, J shed 6 bases, and the junction held 10 bases outside the gene matches. The CDR3 spans 15 residues. The DNA for the CDR3 is TGTGCCAGCAGTTATTTGACAGGGAGTTTCGATGGCTACACCTTC. This sequence encodes CASSYLTGSFDGYTF.